This TCR beta chain was identified in a study of blood T cell repertoires in COVID-19. Original processing notes: Amplification with reference gene primers provided the estimates of nucleated cell counts. This table comes from immunoSEQ multiplex PCR, and its TCRdb copy is limited to in-frame clones, with some not included. That table furnishes V, J and clone size, whereas the DNA furnished D and trimming. The table includes roughly 150,000 clones, more than 80% detected once. Trimming took 4 bases from V and 5 from J; bases not matched to a gene: 9. The CDR3 is 16 residues long. Germline V lookup: CDR1 LNHNV, CDR2 YYDKDF (reference sequence).

V and J are TRBV15 and TRBJ1-1, with 11 nucleotides matching TRBD1. The source of this sequence is a human donor in a cohort sampled during active COVID-19. Sequencing was carried out using peripheral blood. The CDR3 region has the DNA TGTGCCACCAGCAAGGGACAGGGGGGTCGGATGACTGAAGCTTTCTTT. Encoded protein: CATSKGQGGRMTEAFF.